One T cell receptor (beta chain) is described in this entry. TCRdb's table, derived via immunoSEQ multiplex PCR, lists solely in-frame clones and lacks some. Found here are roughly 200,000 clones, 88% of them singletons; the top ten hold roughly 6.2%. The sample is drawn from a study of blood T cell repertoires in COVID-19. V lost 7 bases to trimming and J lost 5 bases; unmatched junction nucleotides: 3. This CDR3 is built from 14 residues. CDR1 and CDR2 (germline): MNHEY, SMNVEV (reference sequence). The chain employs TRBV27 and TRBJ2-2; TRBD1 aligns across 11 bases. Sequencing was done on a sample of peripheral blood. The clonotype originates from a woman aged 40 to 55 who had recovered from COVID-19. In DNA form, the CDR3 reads TGTGCCAGCACCGGGACAGGGGGGACCGGGGAGCTGTTTTTT. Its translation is CASTGTGGTGELFF.